Listed below are T cell receptor beta chains from one sample, sequenced in a study of shared clonotypes between healthy human individuals. The protocol was immunoSEQ multiplex PCR, while the TCRdb copy is restricted to in-frame clones and leaves out a portion. The data show more than 2 million clones, about 94% seen once. The sample consisted of naive CD4+ T cells sorted from blood. These receptors all come from a man aged 18 to 35 in good health. Each CDR3 is given with its conserved first and last residue. Each record gives: V gene, clone size, J gene, D gene, CDR3 protein, CDR3 DNA. D genes are given only for firm matches. Rows may omit the clone size; those that give it use once, few, many or a size class.

V gene: TRBV4-3
clone size: once
J gene: TRBJ2-3
D gene: NA
CDR3 protein: CASSRRLSTDTQYF
CDR3 DNA: TGCGCCAGCTCCCGGAGGCTAAGCACAGATACGCAGTATTTT

V gene: TRBV29-1
clone size: NA
J gene: TRBJ1-2
D gene: TRBD1
CDR3 protein: CSVDRGDGYTF
CDR3 DNA: TGCAGCGTGGACAGGGGAGATGGCTACACCTTC

V gene: TRBV4-3
clone size: NA
J gene: TRBJ1-4
D gene: NA
CDR3 protein: CASSQDAGATNEKLFF
CDR3 DNA: TGCGCCAGCAGCCAAGATGCGGGGGCGACTAATGAAAAACTGTTTTTT

V gene: TRBV7-3
clone size: NA
J gene: TRBJ1-1
D gene: TRBD1
CDR3 protein: CASSRTGNTEAFF
CDR3 DNA: TGTGCCAGCAGCCGGACAGGGAACACTGAAGCTTTCTTT

V gene: TRBV7-2
clone size: NA
J gene: TRBJ2-2
D gene: NA
CDR3 protein: CASSPIWSGELFF
CDR3 DNA: TGTGCCAGCAGCCCCATATGGTCCGGGGAGCTGTTTTTT

V gene: TRBV5-1
clone size: once
J gene: TRBJ2-7
D gene: TRBD1
CDR3 protein: CASSQQPGQGNEQYF
CDR3 DNA: TGCGCCAGCAGCCAACAACCGGGACAGGGGAACGAGCAGTACTTC

V gene: TRBV10-3
clone size: NA
J gene: TRBJ2-7
D gene: TRBD1
CDR3 protein: CAISTTGQGNEQYF
CDR3 DNA: TGTGCCATCAGTACGACGGGACAGGGGAACGAGCAGTACTTC

V gene: TRBV15
clone size: NA
J gene: TRBJ1-1
D gene: TRBD1
CDR3 protein: CATSREKTATGDAFF
CDR3 DNA: TGTGCCACCAGCAGAGAAAAAACGGCGACAGGGGACGCTTTCTTT

V gene: TRBV2
clone size: NA
J gene: TRBJ2-3
D gene: TRBD2
CDR3 protein: CAVGGTSGSMTDTQYF
CDR3 DNA: TGTGCCGTGGGGGGGACTAGCGGGAGTATGACAGATACGCAGTATTTT

V gene: TRBV25-1
clone size: few
J gene: TRBJ1-2
D gene: NA
CDR3 protein: CASSEWAYDGYTF
CDR3 DNA: TGTGCCAGCAGTGAATGGGCGTACGATGGCTACACCTTC

V gene: TRBV30
clone size: NA
J gene: TRBJ2-2
D gene: NA
CDR3 protein: CAWSQQGNTGELFF
CDR3 DNA: TGTGCCTGGAGTCAACAGGGAAACACCGGGGAGCTGTTTTTT

V gene: TRBV18
clone size: NA
J gene: TRBJ2-7
D gene: TRBD2
CDR3 protein: CASSPQSGGVYEQYF
CDR3 DNA: TGTGCCAGCTCACCACAGTCGGGAGGAGTGTACGAGCAGTACTTC

V gene: TRBV5-1
clone size: NA
J gene: TRBJ2-7
D gene: NA
CDR3 protein: CASSRGQLPYEQYF
CDR3 DNA: TGCGCCAGCAGCCGTGGACAGCTGCCCTACGAGCAGTACTTC

V gene: TRBV28
clone size: NA
J gene: TRBJ1-4
D gene: NA
CDR3 protein: CASSSEAGTSNEKLFF
CDR3 DNA: TGTGCCAGCAGTTCGGAAGCCGGGACCTCTAATGAAAAACTGTTTTTT

V gene: TRBV2
clone size: NA
J gene: TRBJ2-7
D gene: NA
CDR3 protein: CASNRSPREQYF
CDR3 DNA: TGTGCCAGCAACAGAAGTCCTCGCGAGCAGTACTTC

V gene: TRBV7-2
clone size: NA
J gene: TRBJ2-7
D gene: NA
CDR3 protein: CASSATSSYEQYF
CDR3 DNA: TGTGCCAGCAGCGCAACAAGCTCCTACGAGCAGTACTTC

V gene: TRBV5-1
clone size: NA
J gene: TRBJ1-6
D gene: NA
CDR3 protein: CASSPRASSSSYNSPLHF
CDR3 DNA: TGCGCCAGCAGCCCGAGGGCCTCAAGTAGCTCCTATAATTCACCCCTCCACTTT

V gene: TRBV5-6
clone size: NA
J gene: TRBJ2-7
D gene: NA
CDR3 protein: CASSSFITGSHEQYF
CDR3 DNA: TGTGCCAGCAGCTCTTTCATCACAGGGTCCCACGAGCAGTACTTC

V gene: TRBV5-5
clone size: few
J gene: TRBJ2-7
D gene: NA
CDR3 protein: CASSLGVRPYEQYF
CDR3 DNA: TGTGCCAGCAGCTTGGGGGTCAGACCCTACGAGCAGTACTTC

V gene: TRBV5-5
clone size: NA
J gene: TRBJ2-7
D gene: NA
CDR3 protein: CASSLAAPRAHEQYF
CDR3 DNA: TGTGCCAGCAGCTTGGCGGCTCCCAGGGCCCACGAGCAGTACTTC

V gene: TRBV7-9
clone size: NA
J gene: TRBJ1-1
D gene: TRBD1
CDR3 protein: CASTSTWDSEREAFF
CDR3 DNA: TGTGCCAGCACCTCTACGTGGGACAGTGAACGTGAAGCTTTCTTT

V gene: TRBV28
clone size: NA
J gene: TRBJ1-2
D gene: TRBD1
CDR3 protein: CASSLPPGGDGYTF
CDR3 DNA: TGTGCCAGCAGTTTACCCCCAGGGGGCGATGGCTACACCTTC